This entry is about one T cell receptor (beta chain). Its antigen is unknown. Base qualities are missing; no much larger clone stands one base away. Preparation of the library involved RT-PCR. Sequencing used an Illumina HiSeq 2500. TCRdb reprocessed the public reads (quality trimming at Q25 with fastp, clone calling with MiXCR) and kept in-frame beta chains. Rows matching on CDR3 protein sequence are summarized as one entry with the most common DNA and genes. The sample records hundreds of thousands of distinct CDR3 sequences, about 11% of which are singletons. More than 9.5% of the sample lies in the top ten. This sample was taken from a study of response to subunit inactivated influenza vaccine (dated by TCRdb to 2016 to 2018). For the study in its entirety: Deep quantitative profiling of the T cell receptor repertoire was used in the study to follow responses to a trivalent subunit inactivated influenza vaccine. Here is what the overall study found, with its caveats: The authors proposed that each seasonal influenza vaccination may bring in only a limited number of new T cells.

These data also formed part of another study, on T cells expressing NK-cell markers. The second study also describes: 5'RACE template switching, by which a universal primer site and unique molecular identifiers were added, was used to make TCR beta cDNA libraries. TCR beta-chain repertoires were profiled in sorted CD3+CD56+NKG2C+, CD3+CD56+NKG2C- and CD3+CD56-NKG2C+ T-cell subsets from eight donors. Seven of the eight sequenced donors were HCMV-seropositive and one was HCMV-seronegative. To restrict sorting to alphabetaTCR-expressing T cells, an anti-gammadeltaTCR antibody was added in several experiments. In more than five donors, the dominant CD3+CD56+NKG2C+ clonotypes were found to rank among the top 10 CD8+ clonotypes and to make up about 1.0-7.5% of CD8+ T cells. Those dominant clonotypes were again the most abundant among CD3+CD56-NKG2C+ cells in several donors, at roughly 28.3-60.1%. Whether the expanded NKG2C-expressing T cell clones were specific for HCMV antigens remained unclear. All eight donors whose samples were sequenced were randomly selected healthy volunteers, three of them men and five women. To determine HCMV serostatus, a commercial ELISA kit was used to detect HCMV-specific IgG in serum. Peripheral blood mononuclear cells were isolated from blood by Ficoll density gradient centrifugation. For six donors, bulk peripheral blood T-cell repertoires were additionally sequenced from unsorted PBMC. Synthesis of cDNA was primed from the TCR beta constant segment and was followed by two consecutive PCR amplification steps. The libraries were sequenced on Illumina HiSeq 2000/2500, MiSeq or NextSeq, producing 2 x 150 bp reads. Reads were demultiplexed and grouped by UMI with MIGEC, and clonotypes were assembled and quantified with MiTCR. To exclude erroneous sequences, any TCR cDNA sequence not supported by at least two reads was discarded. Downstream repertoire analysis used the tcR package, and clonotypes were matched across fractions by CDR3 nucleotide sequence plus V segment. Antigen specificity was annotated against VDJdb with VDJmatch, allowing one amino acid substitution in CDR3.

This receptor was identified in a man aged 50 to 60 who received an inactivated influenza vaccine. Donor details come from another sample of the same person, matched by shared clones. Sequencing used PBMCs from blood, obtained on the day of vaccination.

At the DNA level, the sequence is TGTGCCAGCAGCTTGGGCGGGGGACATGGATGGCAGTTCTTC. Translated, this is CASSLGGGHGWQFF. The sequence is built from TRBV7-9 and TRBJ2-1; the D segment could be TRBD2, given 7 matching bases. The germline ends are 18 bases apart after V is trimmed by 3 bases and J by 12 bases. Inclusive of the bounding cysteine and phenylalanine, the CDR3 is 14 residues long. CDR3 DNA only is kept here, 42 bases in frame from base 1. CDR1 is given as SEHNR and CDR2 as FQNEAQ, both from the germline V gene (reference sequence).